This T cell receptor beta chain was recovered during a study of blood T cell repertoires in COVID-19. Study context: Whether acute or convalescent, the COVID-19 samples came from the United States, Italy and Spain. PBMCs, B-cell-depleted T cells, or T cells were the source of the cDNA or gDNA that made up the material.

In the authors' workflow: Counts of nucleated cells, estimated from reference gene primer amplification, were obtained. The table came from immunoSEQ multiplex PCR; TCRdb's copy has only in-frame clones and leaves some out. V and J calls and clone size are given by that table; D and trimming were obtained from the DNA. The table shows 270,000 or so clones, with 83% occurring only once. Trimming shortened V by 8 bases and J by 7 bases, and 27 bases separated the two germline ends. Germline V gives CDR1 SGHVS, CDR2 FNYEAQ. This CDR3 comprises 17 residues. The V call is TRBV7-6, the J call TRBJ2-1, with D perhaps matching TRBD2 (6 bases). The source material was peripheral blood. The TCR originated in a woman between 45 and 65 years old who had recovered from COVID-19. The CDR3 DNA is TGTGCCAGCCAGTCGTTCCTCCCGGGACTCGAGTCGAATGAGCAGTTCTTC. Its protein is CASQSFLPGLESNEQFF. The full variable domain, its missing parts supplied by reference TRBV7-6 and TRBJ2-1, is GAGVSQSPRYKVTKRGQDVALRCDPISGHVSLYWYRQALGQGPEFLTYFNYEAQQDKSGLPNDRFSAERPEGSISTLTIQRTEQRDSAMYRCASQSFLPGLESNEQFFGPGTRLTVL.